The 22 T cell receptor beta chains presented below share a single source sample, sequenced in a study of blood T cell repertoires in COVID-19. Measured with immunoSEQ multiplex PCR; TCRdb has only the in-frame clones, and not every one. The repertoire holds some 240,000 clones, with 80% to 90% as singletons. Source material: PBMCs or T cells enriched from blood (not recorded which). These receptor sequences come from a woman in her fifties or sixties who had been exposed to COVID-19.

The V and J genes are TRBV7-2 and TRBJ1-2; 9 bases fit TRBD1. CDR3 length equals 13 residues. V was clipped by 1 base and J by 7 bases; unmatched bases: 1. Germline V gene data show CDR1 as SGHTA and CDR2 as FQGNSA. CDR3 bases: TGTGCCAGCAGCTTAGGGACAGGGGTTGGCTACACCTTC. Translating it yields CASSLGTGVGYTF.

This rearrangement joins TRBV5-4 to TRBJ1-2; 8 nucleotides agree with TRBD1. CDR1 is SGHNT and CDR2 is YYREEE in the germline V gene (reference sequence). With 6 bases clipped from V and 5 bases from J, the junction kept 12 bases outside the gene matches. CDR3 length: 15 residues. The CDR3 DNA is TGTGCCAGCACCGACCTGGACAGGGTCTTGTATGGCTACACCTTC. As protein: CASTDLDRVLYGYTF.

The genes are TRBV29-1 and TRBJ1-1; D uncertain. CDR3 length: 13 amino acids. V was pared by 6 bases and J by 0 bases, with 11 bases between. Germline V gene sequence: CDR1 SQVTM, CDR2 ANQGSEA. The CDR3 nucleotides read TGCAGCGTCGGAGGAGGGATGAACACTGAAGCTTTCTTT. This encodes CSVGGGMNTEAFF.

This clone is a singleton in its sample. The chain recombines TRBV18 with TRBJ2-5; TRBD2 matches 7 bases. In germline, CDR1 is KGHSH, CDR2 LQKENI. With V trimmed by 1 base and J by 7 bases, 9 bases remained unmatched. CDR3 length: 15 amino acids. CDR3 DNA sequence: TGTGCCAGCTCACCACTCCGACTAGCCTCAGGGACCCAGTACTTC. Translation: CASSPLRLASGTQYF.

The V gene is TRBV11-2, the J gene TRBJ1-6; 8 nucleotides line up with TRBD1. Germline trimming cut 1 base from V and 11 bases from J; bases unmatched to any gene: 4. This CDR3 has 14 amino acids. CDR1 and CDR2 (germline): SGHAT, FQNNGV. The CDR3 sequence is CASSLATGVPPLHF. The CDR3 DNA reads TGTGCCAGCAGCTTAGCGACAGGGGTCCCACCCCTCCACTTT.

The chain links TRBV29-1 to TRBJ2-1, with 8 bases aligning to TRBD1. V shed 6 bases and J 0 bases; nucleotides not matched to a gene: 10. The CDR3 runs to 16 residues. CDR1 is SQVTM and CDR2 is ANQGSEA in the germline V gene. Here the CDR3 DNA reads TGCAGCGTCGAAAGTGGGACAGGAGTCTCCTACAATGAGCAGTTCTTC. This encodes CSVESGTGVSYNEQFF.

The gene calls are TRBV6-4 and TRBJ2-3; D may be TRBD2 (5 bases). Germline values: CDR1 MRHNA, CDR2 SNTAGT. The CDR3 is 14 amino acids. The ends were cut back, 4 bases at V and 2 bases at J, with 10 bases in the middle. The CDR3 DNA is TGTGCCAGCAGTGTTACGGGGAACACAGATACGCAGTATTTT. This encodes CASSVTGNTDTQYF.

This chain uses TRBV9 with TRBJ2-2; TRBD2 agrees at 11 bases. Germline CDR1 reads SGDLS; CDR2 reads YYNGEE. CDR3 length: 14 residues. J gave up 6 bases and V 4 bases, and 2 bases lay outside the gene matches. CDR3 DNA sequence: TGTGCCAGCAGCCCGACTAGCGGGGCCGGGGAGCTGTTTTTT. It yields the protein CASSPTSGAGELFF.

A single count supports this clone. V and J are TRBV5-1 and TRBJ2-1, with D tentatively TRBD2 (5 bases). Germline values: CDR1 SGHRS, CDR2 YFSETQ. V dropped 5 bases and J dropped 12 bases, with 15 bases sitting between them. The CDR3 extends over 12 amino acids. The CDR3 spells CASRDGSGWQFF. The CDR3, as DNA: TGCGCCAGCAGAGATGGATCGGGGTGGCAGTTCTTC.

CDR3 in amino acids: CASSSARRVETQYF. CDR3 nucleotide sequence: TGTGCCAGCAGCTCAGCCAGGAGGGTAGAGACCCAGTACTTC. The V and J genes are TRBV7-2 and TRBJ2-5, with a tentative D call TRBD2 (6 bases). Trimming took off 4 bases at V and 4 bases at J, with 13 bases between the two ends. The CDR3 length is 14 residues. CDR1 and CDR2 from the germline V gene are SGHTA and FQGNSA.

The J gene is TRBJ2-1, the V gene TRBV5-4, with 8 bases that match TRBD2. The V gene's germline CDR1 is SGHNT and CDR2 YYREEE (reference sequence). J was trimmed by 5 bases and V by 0 bases; bases with no gene match: 13. The length of the CDR3 is 18 residues. In nucleotides, the CDR3 is TGTGCCAGCAGCTTGGGACTCCCCATAGCGGGGCGGAACAATGAGCAGTTCTTC. Translated, it gives CASSLGLPIAGRNNEQFF.

This sequence joins TRBV5-1 and TRBJ2-2, with TRBD2 matching over 10 bases. The CDR3 totals 16 residues. CDR1 SGHRS and CDR2 YFSETQ come from the germline V gene. J lost 0 bases, V lost 5 bases, and 4 bases had no gene match. The CDR3 here is CASSLSGGANTGELFF. The CDR3 nucleotides read TGCGCCAGCAGTCTCAGCGGGGGGGCGAACACCGGGGAGCTGTTTTTT.

This sequence joins TRBV5-1 and TRBJ1-3; D possibly corresponds to TRBD1 (5 bases). The germline V gene has CDR1 SGHRS and CDR2 YFSETQ. There are 15 residues in the CDR3. V was pared by 0 bases and J by 4 bases, with 11 bases between. This CDR3 is CASSLARGSGNTIYF. Written as DNA, the CDR3 is TGCGCCAGCAGCTTGGCTAGGGGATCGGGAAACACCATATATTTT.

V is TRBV18 and J is TRBJ1-6; no firm D call. CDR1 is KGHSH and CDR2 is LQKENI in the germline V gene. Between the trimmed V and J ends, which lost 3 bases and 0 bases, there was a span of 9 bases. The CDR3 length is 16 residues. The CDR3 nucleotides read TGTGCCAGCTCACCCCTGGGGAGCTCCTATAATTCACCCCTCCACTTT. Its protein product is CASSPLGSSYNSPLHF.

The chain recombines TRBV19 with TRBJ1-2; D is unresolved. V was cut by 7 bases and J by 5 bases, with 17 bases left in between. CDR3 length: 14 amino acids. In germline, CDR1 is LNHDA, CDR2 SQIVND (reference sequence). This CDR3 reads CASKSPRYPYGYTF. For the CDR3, the DNA is TGTGCCAGTAAAAGCCCGCGCTATCCTTATGGCTACACCTTC.

The V call is TRBV11-2, the J call TRBJ1-1; 9 nucleotides match TRBD1. The germline V gene encodes CDR1 SGHAT and CDR2 FQNNGV. CDR3 length: 13 amino acids. V dropped 3 bases and J dropped 5; count of bases not matched to a gene: 1. This CDR3 reads CASSLDRGTEAFF. CDR3 in DNA: TGTGCCAGCAGCTTGGACAGGGGAACTGAAGCTTTCTTT. The full variable domain, completed using reference TRBV11-2 and TRBJ1-1, is EAGVAQSPRYKIIEKRQSVAFWCNPISGHATLYWYQQILGQGPKLLIQFQNNGVVDDSQLPKDRFSAERLKGVDSTLKIQPAKLEDSAVYLCASSLDRGTEAFFGQGTRLTVV.

The rearrangement joins TRBV9 to TRBJ2-1, with 10 nucleotides matching TRBD2. Germline loops: CDR1 SGDLS, CDR2 YYNGEE. This CDR3 region has 14 residues. V dropped 4 bases and J dropped 6; count of bases not matched to a gene: 4. The CDR3 here is CASSPQRGGNEQFF. CDR3 bases: TGTGCCAGCAGCCCGCAGCGGGGGGGCAATGAGCAGTTCTTC. Full variable domain (rest looked up from reference TRBV9 and TRBJ2-1): DSGVTQTPKHLITATGQRVTLRCSPRSGDLSVYWYQQSLDQGLQFLIQYYNGEERAKGNILERFSAQQFPDLHSELNLSSLELGDSALYFCASSPQRGGNEQFFGPGTRLTVL.

CDR3 in DNA: TGTGCCAGCAGTTACATAGGGGGAGGGACTGAAGCTTTCTTT. This sequence encodes CASSYIGGGTEAFF. The gene calls are TRBV6-5 and TRBJ1-1; possibly TRBD1 for D (6 bases). The CDR3 sequence is 14 residues long. V lost 2 bases and J 5 bases, leaving 12 bases between the germline ends. CDR1 MNHEY and CDR2 SVGAGI come from the germline V gene.

The V and J genes are TRBV7-2 and TRBJ2-1, with 10 bases fitting TRBD1. V shed 3 bases and J 7 bases; nucleotides not matched to a gene: 6. Germline CDR1 and CDR2: SGHTA and FQGNSA. This CDR3 has 15 residues. This CDR3 is CASSFSGQGKNEQFF. The CDR3 DNA reads TGTGCCAGCAGCTTCTCGGGACAGGGGAAAAATGAGCAGTTCTTC.

The chain uses TRBV30 and TRBJ1-1; D perhaps matches TRBD1 (5 bases). CDR1 and CDR2 from the germline V gene are GTSNPN and SVGIG (reference sequence). V was trimmed by 3 bases and J by 8 bases, leaving 13 bases between them. The CDR3 loop spans 12 amino acids. CDR3: CAWRMGRVEAFF. The CDR3 bases are TGTGCCTGGAGAATGGGGCGAGTAGAAGCTTTCTTT.

V usage is TRBV20-1 and J usage is TRBJ1-1; 7 bases fit TRBD1. V dropped 5 bases and J dropped 10; count of bases not matched to a gene: 4. The CDR3 is 10 amino acids. Germline V gene sequence: CDR1 DFQATT, CDR2 SNEGSKA (reference sequence). Written as DNA, the CDR3 is TGCAGTGCTTATACAGGGGCAGCTTTCTTT. Its translation is CSAYTGAAFF.

The chain links TRBV19 to TRBJ1-2; D remains ambiguous. The CDR3 runs to 13 residues. Deletions cut 9 bases from V and 10 bases from J, with 21 bases between. From germline, CDR1 is LNHDA and CDR2 SQIVND (reference sequence). The CDR3 DNA is TGTGCCAGCGAGGGAGGGTGGGGAATGGACTACACCTTC. The encoded protein is CASEGGWGMDYTF.